The text below deals with one T cell receptor (beta chain). This record belongs to a study of blood T cell repertoires in COVID-19. Study at large: The samples span acute and convalescent COVID-19 from the United States, Italy and Spain. T cells, B-cell-depleted T cells, or PBMCs provided the cDNA or gDNA that served as material.

Original data processing: Cell counts per sample came from amplifying reference gene primers. TCRdb's copy holds only in-frame clones and misses some; the assay was immunoSEQ multiplex PCR. The V and J calls and clone size come from that table; D and trimming were worked out from the DNA. The table includes under 400,000 clones, 90% detected once. The receptor was isolated from a man between 18 and 35 years old with active or convalescent COVID-19. The sample consisted of peripheral blood.

CDR3 loop: CASSLPQGLSYEQYF. CDR3 sequence (DNA): TGTGCCAGCAGCTTACCACAGGGTTTGTCCTACGAGCAGTACTTC. V usage is TRBV7-2 and J usage is TRBJ2-7; D is possibly TRBD1 (6 bases). Germline-derived CDR1 and CDR2 are SGHTA and FQGNSA. Trimming removed 2 bases at V and 1 base at J, with 12 bases between. This CDR3 is 15 amino acids long.